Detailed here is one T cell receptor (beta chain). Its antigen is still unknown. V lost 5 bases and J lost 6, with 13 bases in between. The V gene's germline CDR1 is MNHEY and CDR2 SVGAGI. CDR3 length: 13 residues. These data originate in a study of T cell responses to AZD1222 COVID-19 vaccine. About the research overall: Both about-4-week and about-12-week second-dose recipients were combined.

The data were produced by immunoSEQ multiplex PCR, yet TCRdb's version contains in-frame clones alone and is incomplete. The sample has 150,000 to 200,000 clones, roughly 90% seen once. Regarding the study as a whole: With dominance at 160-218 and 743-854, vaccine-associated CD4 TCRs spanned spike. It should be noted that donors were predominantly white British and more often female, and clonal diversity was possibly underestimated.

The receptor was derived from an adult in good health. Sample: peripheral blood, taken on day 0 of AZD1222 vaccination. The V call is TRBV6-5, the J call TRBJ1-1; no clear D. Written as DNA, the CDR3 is TGTGCCAGCAGTCCCCGTGGTCGGCCTGAAGCTTTCTTT. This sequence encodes CASSPRGRPEAFF.